This T cell receptor (beta chain) was obtained from a study of beta chain features in type 1 diabetes. Study-wide results and limits: Naive, central memory and Treg TCRB repertoires appeared more alike in patients than in healthy donors. Type 1 diabetes patients had moderately but significantly shorter TCRB CDR3s in all four CD4+ subsets.

Isolated RNA was reverse transcribed in full, so expressed TCRB transcripts were sequenced. Libraries were prepared by immunoSEQ multiplex PCR; TCRdb keeps only in-frame clonotypes and omits some of them. Of some 360,000 clones detected, 9.6% appear once; the ten largest clones hold roughly 0.54%. A heparinised blood draw that averaged roughly 120 mL was obtained once from each donor. Over 95% purity was reached by all sorted populations. This clone was observed many times. The antigen is undetermined. The germline CDR1 and CDR2 sequences are SGHTA and FQGNSA. This CDR3 spans 14 amino acids. V was cut by 2 bases and J by 3 bases, with 8 bases left in between.

The gene calls are TRBV7-2 and TRBJ1-5; D might be TRBD1 (6 bases). The sequenced sample consisted of central memory CD4+ T cells from blood. The clonotype was recovered from a man aged 25 to 40 with type 1 diabetes. The CDR3 region is CASSLSGANQPQHF. The CDR3 region has the DNA TGTGCCAGCAGCTTATCAGGGGCCAATCAGCCCCAGCATTTT. The variable domain in full, completed from reference TRBV7-2 and TRBJ1-5, reads GAGVSQSPSNKVTEKGKDVELRCDPISGHTALYWYRQSLGQGLEFLIYFQGNSAPDKSGLPSDRFSAERTGGSVSTLTIQRTQQEDSAVYLCASSLSGANQPQHFGDGTRLSIL.